The 29 T cell receptor beta chains in this list originate from one sample, sequenced in a study of technical replicates of blood from a handful of donors. Clones were sequenced by immunoSEQ multiplex PCR, and TCRdb holds only the in-frame ones, with some missing. The repertoire has about 86,000 clones, just over 95% of them found once; the top ten carry approximately 0.39%. Sequencing input: T cells isolated from PBMCs. These receptors originate from a human donor in good health.

This sequence joins TRBV10-3 and TRBJ2-7; TRBD1 agrees at 7 bases. V lost 0 bases, J lost 0 bases, and 5 bases stayed unmatched. The CDR3 contains 16 residues. Germline-derived CDR1 and CDR2 are ENHRY and SYGVKD. The CDR3 nucleotides are TGTGCCATCAGTGAGTCGGGACAGCGTAGCTCCTACGAGCAGTACTTC. Translating gives CAISESGQRSSYEQYF.

CDR3: CASSPPGRGKTEAFF. The CDR3, as DNA: TGTGCCAGCTCACCACCGGGCAGGGGGAAAACTGAAGCTTTCTTT. V and J are TRBV18 and TRBJ1-1; 7 bases line up with TRBD1. Trimming took 0 bases from V and 5 from J; bases not matched to a gene: 6. Germline V gives CDR1 KGHSH, CDR2 LQKENI. The CDR3 covers 15 residues.

This chain uses TRBV28 with TRBJ1-3; D gene uncertain. Germline-derived CDR1 and CDR2 are MDHEN and SYDVKM. Trimming removed 5 bases at V and 4 bases at J, with 15 bases between. This CDR3 region has 15 residues. CDR3 amino acids: CASSVALLAGNTIYF. The CDR3, as DNA: TGTGCCAGCAGTGTCGCCCTTTTGGCCGGAAACACCATATATTTT.

The chain is built from TRBV11-3 and TRBJ2-2; D is ambiguous. This CDR3 is 14 amino acids long. Between the trimmed V and J ends, which lost 5 bases and 0 bases, there was a span of 7 bases. Germline CDR1 is SGHNT and CDR2 is YENEEA. CDR3 DNA sequence: TGTGCCAGCAGCCGCGGAGCGAACACCGGGGAGCTGTTTTTT. Encoded protein: CASSRGANTGELFF.

This clone was detected only once. The chain couples TRBV4-1 to TRBJ1-1; D gene ambiguous. Between the trimmed V and J ends, which lost 0 bases and 7 bases, there was a span of 18 bases. Germline CDR1 reads MGHRA; CDR2 reads YSYEKL. CDR3 length: 16 residues. The CDR3 loop is CASSQDISLYSGEAFF. In DNA form, the CDR3 reads TGCGCCAGCAGCCAAGATATTTCACTTTACTCCGGTGAAGCTTTCTTT.

J is TRBJ1-2 and V is TRBV6-1, with D possibly TRBD1 on 5 matching bases. Germline assignment: CDR1 MNHNS and CDR2 SASEGT. Trimming removed 2 bases from V and 8 bases from J, with 12 bases in between. The CDR3 sequence is 13 residues long. The CDR3 DNA sequence: TGTGCCAGCAGTGAACAGGGACTGGGAGGCTACACCTTC. Protein sequence: CASSEQGLGGYTF.

The V and J genes are TRBV6-6 and TRBJ1-2; 12 bases map to TRBD1. Germline assignment: CDR1 MNHNY and CDR2 SVGAGI (reference sequence). Trimming removed 5 bases from V and 7 bases from J; junction bases left unmatched: 5. This CDR3 spans 14 amino acids. CDR3 in amino acids: CASSRDRGRSGYTF. The CDR3 DNA follows: TGTGCCAGCAGTCGGGACAGGGGGCGGTCTGGCTACACCTTC.

The CDR3 reads CASRAGTGWNTEAFF. The CDR3 region has the DNA TGTGCCAGCAGGGCGGGGACAGGGTGGAACACTGAAGCTTTCTTT. This chain joins TRBV2 and TRBJ1-1; 9 bases match TRBD1. V dropped 6 bases and J dropped 1; count of bases not matched to a gene: 6. The CDR3 runs to 15 residues. Germline V CDR1 and CDR2: SNHLY, FYNNEI.

The V gene is TRBV4-2, the J gene TRBJ2-1; D is possibly TRBD2 (7 bases). The V end was cut by 4 bases, the J end by 5 bases, with 15 bases between. The CDR3 contains 15 residues. Germline CDR1 and CDR2: LGHNA and YNFKEQ. This CDR3 is CASSREGEYHNEQFF. The CDR3 DNA is TGTGCCAGCAGCCGGGAGGGGGAGTACCACAATGAGCAGTTCTTC.

The chain carries TRBV23-1 and TRBJ1-3, with D uncertain. TRBV23-1 is classed as an ORF, of uncertain function. With 0 bases removed from V and 3 bases from J, the gap between germline ends came to 18 bases. The CDR3 runs to 18 residues. In nucleotides, the CDR3 is TGCGCCAGCAGTCAATCGGAGTACGGGAACGGTAGTGGAAACACCATATATTTT. Its protein product is CASSQSEYGNGSGNTIYF.

CDR3 sequence: CASSYGRGVTEAFF. CDR3 coding DNA: TGTGCCAGCAGTTATGGCAGGGGGGTGACTGAAGCTTTCTTT. V gene TRBV27 combines with J gene TRBJ1-1; 7 bases fit TRBD1. Germline V gives CDR1 MNHEY, CDR2 SMNVEV (reference sequence). The J segment lost 5 bases and the V segment lost 4 bases, leaving 7 bases of the junction unmatched. The CDR3 runs 14 residues.

This rearrangement joins TRBV4-2 to TRBJ2-7; TRBD2 agrees at 15 bases. The CDR3 consists of 19 residues. Germline-derived CDR1 and CDR2 are LGHNA and YNFKEQ. Germline trimming cut 0 bases from V and 3 bases from J; bases unmatched to any gene: 9. CDR3 loop: CASSQDLGLAGGKGYEQYF. In DNA, the CDR3 is TGTGCCAGCAGCCAAGATCTCGGACTAGCGGGAGGGAAGGGCTACGAGCAGTACTTC.

This chain links TRBV28 with TRBJ1-4; 7 bases map to TRBD1. Germline lookup yields CDR1 MDHEN and CDR2 SYDVKM. The CDR3 has 15 amino acids. Trimming at V came to 1 base and at J to 7 bases, leaving 6 bases not matched to a gene. The CDR3 loop reads CASSLYRGESEKLFF. Here the CDR3 DNA reads TGTGCCAGCAGTTTATACAGGGGCGAGAGTGAAAAACTGTTTTTT.

The CDR3 sequence: CASSSTGGTDTQYF. For the CDR3, the DNA is TGCGCCAGCAGCTCAACAGGGGGCACAGATACGCAGTATTTT. The V gene is TRBV5-1, the J gene TRBJ2-3; 7 nucleotides match TRBD1. The germline V gene encodes CDR1 SGHRS and CDR2 YFSETQ. The junction had 2 bases not matched to a gene; V was cut back by 3 bases and J by 1 base. The length of the CDR3 is 14 residues.

J is TRBJ2-7 and V is TRBV9; TRBD1 might be the D (5 bases). Trimming took 3 bases from V and 2 from J, leaving 12 bases between them. The V gene's germline CDR1 is SGDLS and CDR2 YYNGEE. CDR3 length: 14 amino acids. CDR3 region: CASSASDSPYEQYF. The CDR3 DNA is TGTGCCAGCAGCGCCAGCGACAGTCCCTACGAGCAGTACTTC.

In its sample, this clone was seen once. The chain uses TRBV28 and TRBJ2-1; 11 nucleotides line up with TRBD2. The CDR3 spans 14 residues. Germline CDR1 reads MDHEN; CDR2 reads SYDVKM. V trimming: 3 bases; J trimming: 7 bases; junction bases outside the gene matches: 2. For the CDR3, the DNA is TGTGCCAGCAGTTTTACTAGCGGGAGTAATGAGCAGTTCTTC. As protein: CASSFTSGSNEQFF.

This sequence joins TRBV7-9 and TRBJ2-5, with unresolved D. The germline V gene encodes CDR1 SEHNR and CDR2 FQNEAQ (reference sequence). The germline V and J ends were trimmed by 6 bases and 5 bases, with 7 bases remaining between them. This CDR3 has 11 residues. Here the CDR3 DNA reads TGTGCCAGCAGACTTAAGGAGACCCAGTACTTC. It codes for CASRLKETQYF.

The CDR3 reads CASSLPGSGELFF. CDR3 DNA: TGTGCCAGCAGTTTACCGGGGTCCGGGGAGCTGTTTTTT. V gene TRBV27 combines with J gene TRBJ2-2; a weak D match, TRBD2 (5 bases). Germline V lookup: CDR1 MNHEY, CDR2 SMNVEV (reference sequence). V lost 2 bases and J lost 6, with 7 bases in between. CDR3 size: 13 residues.

The rearrangement joins TRBV14 to TRBJ1-2; D is undetermined. Trimming shortened V by 4 bases and J by 3 bases, and 9 bases separated the two germline ends. CDR1 is SGHDN, CDR2 FVKESK, per germline. The CDR3 totals 13 residues. The CDR3 loop is CASSPAGYYGYTF. For the CDR3, the DNA is TGTGCCAGCAGCCCGGCGGGATACTATGGCTACACCTTC.

V usage is TRBV30 and J usage is TRBJ1-1, with 10 bases fitting TRBD1. The CDR3 length is 11 residues. J gave up 5 bases and V 8 bases, and 2 bases lay outside the gene matches. Germline CDR1 GTSNPN, CDR2 SVGIG (reference sequence). CDR3 bases: TGTGCCGGACAGGGGGGGACTGAAGCTTTCTTT. As protein: CAGQGGTEAFF.

This sequence joins TRBV7-8 and TRBJ2-7; D ambiguous. V was clipped by 3 bases and J by 3 bases, with 9 bases between them. CDR3 length: 13 residues. Germline-derived CDR1 and CDR2 are SGHVS and FQNEAQ. The CDR3 region has the DNA TGTGCCAGCAGCTTCACCACCGGCTACGAGCAGTACTTC. Its translation: CASSFTTGYEQYF.

The chain carries TRBV5-6 and TRBJ2-5; 12 bases line up with TRBD2. With V trimmed by 4 bases and J by 5 bases, 12 bases remained unmatched. The CDR3 spans 17 residues. In germline, CDR1 is SGHDT, CDR2 YYEEEE. CDR3 coding DNA: TGTGCCAGCAGCCCAAGACTAGCGGGAGACTTTTTGGAGACCCAGTACTTC. Its translation is CASSPRLAGDFLETQYF.

On this clone: One junction end does not reproduce the germline sequence, and a read error may be involved. The chain carries TRBV7-7 and TRBJ2-1, with TRBD2 identical over 9 bases. This CDR3 has 15 residues. Germline CDR1 is SSHAT and CDR2 is FNYEAQ (reference sequence). CDR3 coding DNA: TGTGCTAGCAGCTTAGCGGGGGCAGTAGGGTATGAGCAGTTCTTC. It codes for CASSLAGAVGYEQFF.

V usage is TRBV2 and J usage is TRBJ2-7; the match to TRBD2 covers 11 bases. There are 14 residues in the CDR3. The V gene end was trimmed by 5 bases and the J gene end by 1 base; junction bases not matched to a gene: 1. Germline loops: CDR1 SNHLY, CDR2 FYNNEI. DNA for the CDR3: TGTGCCAGCAGTCTAGCGGGAGGTTCCTACGAGCAGTACTTC. This gives the protein CASSLAGGSYEQYF.

The chain couples TRBV7-9 to TRBJ2-5; D remains ambiguous. The CDR3 consists of 11 residues. Germline V CDR1 and CDR2: SEHNR, FQNEAQ (reference sequence). V was cut by 3 bases and J by 4 bases, with 3 bases left in between. The CDR3 reads CASSFLETQYF. DNA for the CDR3: TGTGCCAGCAGCTTCTTAGAGACCCAGTACTTC. Together with reference TRBV7-9 and TRBJ2-5, the CDR3 gives the full variable domain: DTGVSQNPRHKITKRGQNVTFRCDPISEHNRLYWYRQTLGQGPEFLTYFQNEAQLEKSRLLSDRFSAERPKGSFSTLEIQRTEQGDSAMYLCASSFLETQYFGPGTRLLVL.

The table lists this clone with a count of one. The rearrangement uses TRBV7-8 and TRBJ2-7, with TRBD2 as a possible D gene (6 bases). The CDR3 has 15 residues. Per germline, CDR1 SGHVS and CDR2 FQNEAQ. Trimming took off 2 bases at V and 3 bases at J, with 14 bases between the two ends. The CDR3 DNA follows: TGTGCCAGCAGCTTAAGTCAGGGACTGATCTACGAGCAGTACTTC. Translation: CASSLSQGLIYEQYF.

This chain joins TRBV7-9 and TRBJ2-7, with TRBD2 identical over 8 bases. The CDR3 is 16 residues long. The germline gives CDR1 SEHNR, CDR2 FQNEAQ (reference sequence). The junction had 11 bases not matched to a gene; V was cut back by 5 bases and J by 2 bases. Written as DNA, the CDR3 is TGTGCCAGCAGCCCTTTTCTAGCGGGCGCGACCTACGAGCAGTACTTC. Protein sequence: CASSPFLAGATYEQYF.

This sequence joins TRBV7-8 and TRBJ2-1; 9 bases map to TRBD2. Per the germline V gene, CDR1 is SGHVS and CDR2 is FQNEAQ. Trimming at V came to 1 base and at J to 10 bases, leaving 8 bases not matched to a gene. This CDR3 has 15 residues. The CDR3 nucleotides read TGTGCCAGCAGCTTAGTGTTTAGCGGGAGTGAAGAGCAGTTCTTC. Translating gives CASSLVFSGSEEQFF.

This sequence joins TRBV6-5 and TRBJ2-1; 7 bases are a match to TRBD2. In germline, CDR1 is MNHEY, CDR2 SVGAGI. The CDR3 sequence is 15 residues long. The V gene end was trimmed by 4 bases and the J gene end by 7 bases; junction bases not matched to a gene: 10. The DNA for the CDR3 is TGTGCCAGCAGTTTCGCCTCGGGACTAAGGAATGAGCAGTTCTTC. This codes for CASSFASGLRNEQFF.